Listed below are T cell receptor beta chains from one sample, sequenced in a study of blood T cell repertoires in COVID-19. Assay used: immunoSEQ multiplex PCR; TCRdb lists only in-frame clones, some missing. Among roughly 71,000 clones, approximately 81% were seen once, and the ten largest hold approximately 8.8%. The sequenced sample consisted of peripheral blood. These TCRs come from a man aged 50-60 years with active COVID-19. CDR3s include the opening cysteine and the closing phenylalanine or tryptophan. Fields, in order: clone size, V gene, D gene, CDR3 protein. A D gene is named only where the DNA matches it firmly. A clone size is listed for some rows: how often the clone was seen (once, few, many), or a class if it is expanded.

>NA|TRBV15|NA
CATSRRQTNEKLFF
>NA|TRBV3-1/TRBV3-2|TRBD1
CASSDRVDNQPQHF
>NA|TRBV25-1|NA
CASSETSVGETQYF
>once|TRBV2|TRBD1
CASSPGRGLGYTF
>few|TRBV6-2/TRBV6-3|TRBD1
CASSYGRTGGEKLFF
>NA|TRBV5-1|NA
CASSLYGGSNYGYTF
>once|TRBV12-3/TRBV12-4|TRBD2
CASSPGGQEQFF
>NA|TRBV9|TRBD1
CASSQQGAPDTQYF
>NA|TRBV4-1|TRBD2
CASSQSGTGGAPYEQYF
>NA|TRBV5-1|NA
CASSLYRAGAETQYF
>NA|TRBV11-3|TRBD1
CASSFANRGEQFF
>NA|TRBV7-2|NA
CASSLGTGAAYEQYF
>NA|TRBV6-5|TRBD1
CASRTFTGGNTEAFF
>NA|TRBV2|NA
CASSGSYEQYF
>NA|TRBV7-8|NA
CASSLDVGRSGEQYF
>NA|TRBV5-1|NA
CASSERVEETQYF
>NA|TRBV6-6|NA
CASKSGVSGVGNEQFF
>NA|TRBV30|NA
CAWSGGGNSNQPQHF
>NA|TRBV3-1/TRBV3-2|TRBD2
CASSFTSGGNEQFF